The 2 T cell receptor beta chains reported below all come from one sample, sequenced in a study of cytomegalovirus exposure and HLA in healthy donors. Libraries were prepared by immunoSEQ multiplex PCR; TCRdb keeps only in-frame clonotypes and omits some of them. Among over 150,000 clones listed, approximately 96% were seen once. The sample consisted of PBMCs. These receptors all come from a woman aged 18-29 years in good health and CMV-seronegative.

The chain links TRBV18 to TRBJ1-1; no clear D gene. The V end was cut by 3 bases, the J end by 1 base, with 12 bases between. The CDR3 runs to 15 residues. Germline loops: CDR1 KGHSH, CDR2 LQKENI. CDR3 loop: CASSPSGNRNTEAFF. CDR3 DNA sequence: TGTGCCAGCTCACCCTCAGGAAATCGGAACACTGAAGCTTTCTTT. The full variable domain, completed using reference TRBV18 and TRBJ1-1, is NAGVMQNPRHLVRRRGQEARLRCSPMKGHSHVYWYRQLPEEGLKFMVYLQKENIIDESGMPKERFSAEFPKEGPSILRIQQVVRGDSAAYFCASSPSGNRNTEAFFGQGTRLTVV.

The CDR3 DNA reads as TGTGCCAGCAGCGTCCAGGGGGCTACCGGGGAGCTGTTTTTT. Its protein is CASSVQGATGELFF. The chain is built from TRBV7-3 and TRBJ2-2, with 8 bases identical to TRBD1. The germline V gene encodes CDR1 SGHTA and CDR2 FQGTGA. The CDR3 has 14 amino acids. V shed 5 bases, J shed 5 bases, and the junction held 4 bases outside the gene matches. The complete variable domain, with remaining parts taken from reference TRBV7-3 and TRBJ2-2, reads GAGVSQTPSNKVTEKGKYVELRCDPISGHTALYWYRQSLGQGPEFLIYFQGTGAADDSGLPNDRFFAVRPEGSVSTLKIQRTERGDSAVYLCASSVQGATGELFFGEGSRLTVL.